This passage covers 19 T cell receptor beta chains from one sample sequenced in a study of radiation and T cells in renal cell carcinoma. The protocol was immunoSEQ multiplex PCR, while the TCRdb copy is restricted to in-frame clones and leaves out a portion. This table has about 130,000 clones, around 80% appearing once. Specified time point: baseline pretreatment blood. Treatment defined: 15 Gy SBRT to primary tumor, nephrectomy 4 weeks later. The source was blood, collected from a patient whose treatment included radiotherapy and nephrectomy. The source is a woman between 55 and 75 years old with renal cell carcinoma.

This chain uses TRBV7-9 with TRBJ2-1, with 8 bases fitting TRBD2. This CDR3 has 15 amino acids. In germline, CDR1 is SEHNR, CDR2 FQNEAQ (reference sequence). The V and J ends lost 3 bases and 7 bases, in that order; junction bases with no gene match: 8. CDR3: CASSFPAGEINEQFF. The CDR3 DNA reads TGTGCCAGCAGCTTTCCAGCGGGAGAAATAAATGAGCAGTTCTTC. The whole variable domain, remainder taken from reference TRBV7-9 and TRBJ2-1, is DTGVSQNPRHKITKRGQNVTFRCDPISEHNRLYWYRQTLGQGPEFLTYFQNEAQLEKSRLLSDRFSAERPKGSFSTLEIQRTEQGDSAMYLCASSFPAGEINEQFFGPGTRLTVL.

V gene TRBV5-4 combines with J gene TRBJ2-5; 9 bases align to TRBD1. In germline, CDR1 is SGHNT, CDR2 YYREEE (reference sequence). After removal of 1 base from V and 5 bases from J, the junction contained 3 bases not matched to a gene. The CDR3 length is 14 residues. This CDR3 reads CASSLWDRDETQYF. The CDR3 nucleotides are TGTGCCAGCAGCTTGTGGGACAGGGATGAGACCCAGTACTTC.

The chain combines TRBV7-9 with TRBJ1-1, with 8 bases aligning to TRBD1. The CDR3 is 15 residues long. The V segment lost 4 bases and the J segment 1 base; nucleotides outside the gene matches: 5. The germline CDR1 and CDR2 sequences are SEHNR and FQNEAQ (reference sequence). Here the CDR3 DNA reads TGTGCCAGCAGCTCCACCACAGGGGGGAACACTGAAGCTTTCTTT. It translates to CASSSTTGGNTEAFF.

The V gene is TRBV27, the J gene TRBJ1-1, with D unresolved. V lost 6 bases, J lost 0 bases, and 11 bases lay in between. CDR3 size: 14 residues. Per the germline V gene, CDR1 is MNHEY and CDR2 is SMNVEV (reference sequence). The CDR3 sequence is CASREVLMNTEAFF. DNA for the CDR3: TGTGCCAGCAGGGAGGTGCTTATGAACACTGAAGCTTTCTTT.

V usage is TRBV19 and J usage is TRBJ2-3, with TRBD2 identical over 13 bases. J was trimmed by 1 base and V by 4 bases; bases with no gene match: 5. The CDR3 has 17 residues. CDR1 is LNHDA, CDR2 SQIVND, per germline (reference sequence). In nucleotides, the CDR3 is TGTGCCAGTAGTAAGACTAGCGGGGGGCGGGGCACAGATACGCAGTATTTT. Amino acids: CASSKTSGGRGTDTQYF. The variable domain in full, completed from reference TRBV19 and TRBJ2-3, reads DGGITQSPKYLFRKEGQNVTLSCEQNLNHDAMYWYRQDPGQGLRLIYYSQIVNDFQKGDIAEGYSVSREKKESFPLTVTSAQKNPTAFYLCASSKTSGGRGTDTQYFGPGTRLTVL.

The chain links TRBV5-8 to TRBJ1-1; D uncertain. Germline CDR1 reads SGHTS; CDR2 reads YDEGEE. CDR3 length: 13 amino acids. V was cut by 4 bases and J by 1 base, with 8 bases left in between. CDR3 nucleotide sequence: TGTGCCAGCAGCCGCATCTGGAACACTGAAGCTTTCTTT. Its protein product is CASSRIWNTEAFF.

This clone was recorded once. CDR3 nucleotide sequence: TGTGCCAGCAGCTTAACAGGGTCTTCGGGCACCTTC. Encoded protein: CASSLTGSSGTF. The genes are TRBV5-6 and TRBJ1-2; D perhaps matches TRBD1 (6 bases). V was pared by 2 bases and J by 13 bases, with 15 bases between. The CDR3 has 12 residues. Germline V gene lookup returns CDR1 SGHDT and CDR2 YYEEEE.

The count of this clone is one. The chain joins TRBV7-9 to TRBJ2-1, with D perhaps TRBD2 (5 bases). The V end was cut by 4 bases, the J end by 2 bases, with 21 bases between. CDR1 and CDR2 (germline): SEHNR, FQNEAQ (reference sequence). The CDR3 extends over 18 amino acids. The CDR3 loop reads CASSSFGPLRVTYNEQFF. CDR3 nucleotides: TGTGCCAGCAGCTCCTTTGGGCCCCTGAGGGTCACCTACAATGAGCAGTTCTTC.

The chain recombines TRBV18 with TRBJ1-1; a weak D match, TRBD1 (5 bases). Germline V gene sequence: CDR1 KGHSH, CDR2 LQKENI. CDR3 size: 15 residues. V lost 0 bases to trimming and J lost 4 bases, with 12 bases between them. This chain's CDR3 is CASSPPGGVVTEAFF. CDR3 bases: TGTGCCAGCTCACCACCTGGGGGTGTTGTCACTGAAGCTTTCTTT.

The J gene is TRBJ1-5, the V gene TRBV6-1; perhaps TRBD1 as D (5 bases). The CDR3 totals 14 residues. The germline gives CDR1 MNHNS, CDR2 SASEGT. The V gene lost 6 bases and the J gene lost 3 bases, with 12 bases spanning the gap. The CDR3 region is CASRRDRTNQPQHF. The DNA for the CDR3 is TGTGCCAGCAGGCGCGACAGAACCAATCAGCCCCAGCATTTT.

The chain links TRBV10-3 to TRBJ1-6; 11 bases fit TRBD1. The CDR3 has 14 residues. The V gene end was trimmed by 4 bases and the J gene end by 14 bases; junction bases not matched to a gene: 7. The V gene's germline CDR1 is ENHRY and CDR2 SYGVKD. The DNA of the CDR3 is TGTGCCATCAGTGGGGGACAGGGGGGCGCGGCCCTCCACTTT. Translated, it gives CAISGGQGGAALHF.

The rearrangement links TRBV19 to TRBJ1-4; D not certain. The CDR3 totals 16 residues. Germline loops: CDR1 LNHDA, CDR2 SQIVND (reference sequence). The V end lost 1 base, the J end lost 6 bases, and 15 bases lay between the germline ends. CDR3: CASSIGGQSGDEKLFF. The CDR3 DNA sequence: TGTGCCAGTAGTATAGGAGGGCAATCCGGCGATGAAAAACTGTTTTTT.

This clone is a singleton in its sample. The chain recombines TRBV4-1 with TRBJ1-2, with D perhaps matching TRBD1 (6 bases). The germline V gene has CDR1 MGHRA and CDR2 YSYEKL. This CDR3 region has 13 residues. The V gene lost 3 bases and the J gene lost 14 bases, with 19 bases spanning the gap. The CDR3 spells CASSHSRTAVATF. CDR3 nucleotides: TGCGCCAGCAGCCACTCACGGACAGCCGTCGCTACCTTC.

CDR3 nucleotides: TGTGCCAGCAGCTTTATAGGGGAAGAGACCCAGTACTTC. Translation gives CASSFIGEETQYF. The rearrangement uses TRBV11-1 and TRBJ2-5; a possible D gene is TRBD1 (5 bases). There are 13 residues in the CDR3. From germline, CDR1 is SGHAT and CDR2 FQDESV (reference sequence). V gave up 3 bases and J gave up 3 bases, with 8 bases separating them.

V usage is TRBV6-1 and J usage is TRBJ1-4; 7 nucleotides match TRBD1. Germline-derived CDR1 and CDR2 are MNHNS and SASEGT. CDR3 size: 15 residues. The junction had 4 bases not matched to a gene; V was cut back by 1 base and J by 5 bases. The CDR3 sequence: CASSEDSGGNEKLFF. In nucleotides, the CDR3 is TGTGCCAGCAGTGAAGATTCAGGGGGAAATGAAAAACTGTTTTTT.

This clone was counted a few times. This chain uses TRBV5-5 with TRBJ1-2, with D uncertain. The CDR3 spans 13 residues. Germline V gene lookup returns CDR1 SGHKS and CDR2 YYEKEE (reference sequence). V lost 0 bases to trimming and J lost 1 base, with 4 bases between them. CDR3 nucleotide sequence: TGTGCCAGCAGCTTGGGCTATAACTATGGCTACACCTTC. This codes for CASSLGYNYGYTF.

The chain couples TRBV28 to TRBJ2-3; D may be TRBD1 (6 bases). Germline CDR1 and CDR2: MDHEN and SYDVKM. Between the trimmed V and J ends, which lost 6 bases and 1 base, there was a span of 17 bases. The CDR3 totals 16 residues. CDR3 loop: CASSLTPGQRTDTQYF. The DNA for the CDR3 is TGTGCCAGCAGCCTAACTCCAGGACAGCGCACAGATACGCAGTATTTT.

This chain connects TRBV6-1 to TRBJ1-2; no definite D call. Germline V gene lookup returns CDR1 MNHNS and CDR2 SASEGT. The CDR3 is 12 amino acids. The germline V and J ends were trimmed by 5 bases and 6 bases, with 10 bases remaining between them. CDR3 in amino acids: CASSREADGYTF. The CDR3 nucleotides read TGTGCCAGCAGTCGGGAGGCCGATGGCTACACCTTC.

The chain links TRBV19 to TRBJ1-2, with 11 bases that match TRBD1. CDR1 is LNHDA, CDR2 SQIVND, per germline (reference sequence). This CDR3 comprises 12 residues. After removal of 8 bases from V and 12 bases from J, the junction contained 8 bases not matched to a gene. The CDR3 nucleotides are TGTGCCAGTGGCGGACAGGGGGCGGGGAACACCTTC. Translated: CASGGQGAGNTF.